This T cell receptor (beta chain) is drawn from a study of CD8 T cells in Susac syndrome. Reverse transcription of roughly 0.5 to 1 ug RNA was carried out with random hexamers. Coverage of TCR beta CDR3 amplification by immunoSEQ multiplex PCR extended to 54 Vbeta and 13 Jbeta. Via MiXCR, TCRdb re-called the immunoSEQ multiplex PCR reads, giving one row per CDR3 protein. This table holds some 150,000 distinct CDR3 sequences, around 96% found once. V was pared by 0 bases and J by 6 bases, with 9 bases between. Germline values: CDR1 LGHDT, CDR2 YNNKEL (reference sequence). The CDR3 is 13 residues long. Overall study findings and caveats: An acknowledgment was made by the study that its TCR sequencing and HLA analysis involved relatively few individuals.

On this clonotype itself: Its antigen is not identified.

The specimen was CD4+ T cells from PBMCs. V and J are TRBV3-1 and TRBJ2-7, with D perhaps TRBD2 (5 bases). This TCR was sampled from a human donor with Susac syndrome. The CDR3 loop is CASSQDTRTEQYF. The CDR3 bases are TGTGCCAGCAGCCAAGACACTAGAACCGAGCAGTACTTC.